This TCR beta chain was profiled in a study of OX40 agonist ivuxolimab in advanced cancers. On the study more broadly: It was ivuxolimab, an agonistic anti-OX40 (CD134) antibody, that patients were treated with. Dose-escalation subjects each had hepatocellular carcinoma, melanoma, renal cell or head and neck cancer.

Overall study results and limits: Partial responders treated at 0.1-3.0 mg/kg exhibited clonal expansion among the lowest measured. Dose levels from 0.1 to 3.0 mg/kg saw CD4+ and CD8+ blood T cells expand clonally by week 6.

The repertoire was sequenced with immunoSEQ multiplex PCR; TCRdb's copy has only in-frame clones and lacks some. Among 55,000 to 70,000 clones listed, about four fifths were seen once. Regarding this clone: Its antigen is unknown.

Germline assignment: CDR1 MGHRA and CDR2 YSYEKL. V was pared by 3 bases and J by 0 bases, with 15 bases between. The CDR3 sequence is 17 residues long. This sequence joins TRBV4-1 and TRBJ1-3, with a tentative D call TRBD1 (5 bases). The sample was CD4+ or CD8+ T cells sorted from blood, taken in a trial of the OX40 agonist ivuxolimab. The source is an adult with an advanced solid tumor such as melanoma, head and neck, liver or kidney cancer. The CDR3 sequence: CASSQRSQGFSGNTIYF. CDR3 bases: TGCGCCAGCAGCCAGCGTAGTCAGGGCTTCTCTGGAAACACCATATATTTT.